This T cell receptor (beta chain) was retrieved from a study of blood T cell repertoires in COVID-19. Looking at the study overall: Both acute and convalescent COVID-19 samples were obtained from the United States, Italy and Spain.

Clones were read by immunoSEQ multiplex PCR, and TCRdb kept only the in-frame ones, dropping some. The table shows 150,000 to 250,000 clones, with roughly 90% occurring only once. The V and J ends lost 3 bases and 12 bases, in that order; junction bases with no gene match: 2. The V gene's germline CDR1 is SGHAT and CDR2 FQNNGV. This CDR3 is 12 amino acids long. Ages ranged from about 18 to 100 years, with residence in around 24 US areas. The gene calls are TRBV11-2 and TRBJ2-1; 10 nucleotides align to TRBD2. The source material was PBMCs or T cells enriched from blood (not recorded which). The TCR comes from a woman aged 25 to 45 who had recovered from COVID-19. The CDR3 region is CASSFSGRRQFF. CDR3 DNA sequence: TGTGCCAGCAGCTTTAGCGGGAGGCGGCAGTTCTTC.